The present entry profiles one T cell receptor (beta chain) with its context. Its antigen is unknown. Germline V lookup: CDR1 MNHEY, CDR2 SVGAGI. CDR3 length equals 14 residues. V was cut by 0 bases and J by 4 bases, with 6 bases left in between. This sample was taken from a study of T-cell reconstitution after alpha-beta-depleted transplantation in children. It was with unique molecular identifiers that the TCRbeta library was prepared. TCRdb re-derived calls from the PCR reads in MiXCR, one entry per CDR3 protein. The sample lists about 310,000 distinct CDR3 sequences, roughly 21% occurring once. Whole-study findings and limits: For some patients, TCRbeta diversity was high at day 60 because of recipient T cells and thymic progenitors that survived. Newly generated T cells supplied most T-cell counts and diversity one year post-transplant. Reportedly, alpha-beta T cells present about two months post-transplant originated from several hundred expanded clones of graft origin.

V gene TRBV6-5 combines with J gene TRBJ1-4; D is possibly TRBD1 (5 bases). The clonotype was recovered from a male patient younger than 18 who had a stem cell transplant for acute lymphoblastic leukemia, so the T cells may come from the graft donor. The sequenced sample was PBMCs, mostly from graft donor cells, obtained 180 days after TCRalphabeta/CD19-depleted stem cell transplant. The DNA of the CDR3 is TGTGCCAGCAGTTACTCGGGACGTAATGAAAAACTGTTTTTT. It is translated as CASSYSGRNEKLFF.